The entry below gives a single T cell receptor (beta chain) sequence along with its context. The authors' processing: For nucleated cells, counts were estimated from reference gene primer amplification. Repertoires were generated with immunoSEQ multiplex PCR, while TCRdb's copy carries only in-frame clones and drops some. The DNA was the basis for D and trimming; V, J and clone size are from that table. Among 300,000 to 450,000 clones listed, around 84% were seen once. This sample was included in a study of blood T cell repertoires in COVID-19. About the study: Acute and convalescent COVID-19 specimens originated in the United States, Italy and Spain. Nucleic acid was either cDNA or gDNA, and it came from T cells, B-cell-depleted T cells, or PBMCs.

The germline V gene encodes CDR1 LNHDA and CDR2 SQIVND (reference sequence). V was trimmed by 2 bases and J by 0 bases, leaving 20 bases between them. The CDR3 has 19 residues. The clonotype originates from a woman in her late teens or twenties with acute or convalescent COVID-19. The rearrangement joins TRBV19 to TRBJ1-5, with D possibly TRBD1 on 5 matching bases. The sample taken for sequencing was peripheral blood. In DNA form, the CDR3 reads TGTGCCAGTAGTATACGGGACTACAGCACACAGGCTAGCAATCAGCCCCAGCATTTT. Translation gives CASSIRDYSTQASNQPQHF.